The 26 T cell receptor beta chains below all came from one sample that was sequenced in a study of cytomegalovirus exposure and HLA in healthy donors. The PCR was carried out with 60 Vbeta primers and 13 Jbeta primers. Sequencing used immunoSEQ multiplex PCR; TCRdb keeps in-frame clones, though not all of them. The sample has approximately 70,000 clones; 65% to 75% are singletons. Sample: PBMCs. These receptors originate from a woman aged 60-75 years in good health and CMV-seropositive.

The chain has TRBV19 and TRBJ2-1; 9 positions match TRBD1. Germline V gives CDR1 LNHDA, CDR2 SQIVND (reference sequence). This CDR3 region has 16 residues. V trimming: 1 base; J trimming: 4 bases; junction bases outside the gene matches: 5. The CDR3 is CASSIGDRVVYNEQFF. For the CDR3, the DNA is TGTGCCAGTAGTATAGGGGACAGGGTGGTGTACAATGAGCAGTTCTTC.

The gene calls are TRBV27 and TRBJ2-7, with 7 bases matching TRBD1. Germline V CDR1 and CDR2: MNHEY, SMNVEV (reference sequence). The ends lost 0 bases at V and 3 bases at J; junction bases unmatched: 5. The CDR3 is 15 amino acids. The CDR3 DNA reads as TGTGCCAGCAGTTTATCCCGGGACAGATTCTACGAGCAGTACTTC. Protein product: CASSLSRDRFYEQYF.

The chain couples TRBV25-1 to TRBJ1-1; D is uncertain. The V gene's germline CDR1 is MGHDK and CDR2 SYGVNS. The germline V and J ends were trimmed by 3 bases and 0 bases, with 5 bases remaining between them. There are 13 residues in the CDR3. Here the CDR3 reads CASSDRMNTEAFF. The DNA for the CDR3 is TGTGCCAGCAGTGACAGGATGAACACTGAAGCTTTCTTT.

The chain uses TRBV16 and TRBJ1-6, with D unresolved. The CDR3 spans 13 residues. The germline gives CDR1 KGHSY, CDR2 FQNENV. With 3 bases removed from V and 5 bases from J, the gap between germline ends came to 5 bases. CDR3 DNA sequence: TGTGCCAGCAGCCAGGCGGATAATTCACCCCTCCACTTT. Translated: CASSQADNSPLHF.

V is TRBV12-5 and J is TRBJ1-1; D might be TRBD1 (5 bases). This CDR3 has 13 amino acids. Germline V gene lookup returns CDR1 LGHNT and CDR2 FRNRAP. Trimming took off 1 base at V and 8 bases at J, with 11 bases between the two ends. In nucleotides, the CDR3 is TGTGCTAGTGGTTTGGGGGGGGACCGAGAAGCTTTCTTT. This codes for CASGLGGDREAFF.

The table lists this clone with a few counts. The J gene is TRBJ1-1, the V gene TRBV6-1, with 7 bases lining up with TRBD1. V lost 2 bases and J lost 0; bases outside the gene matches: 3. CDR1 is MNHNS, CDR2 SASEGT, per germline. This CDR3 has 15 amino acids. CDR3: CASSEQGQLNTEAFF. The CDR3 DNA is TGTGCCAGCAGTGAACAGGGACAGCTGAACACTGAAGCTTTCTTT.

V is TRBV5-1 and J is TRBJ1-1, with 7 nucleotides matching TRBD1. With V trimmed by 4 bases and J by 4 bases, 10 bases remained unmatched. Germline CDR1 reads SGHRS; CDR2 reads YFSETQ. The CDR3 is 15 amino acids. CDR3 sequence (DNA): TGCGCCAGCAGCACCCAAACAGGGGCCGGCACTGAAGCTTTCTTT. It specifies CASSTQTGAGTEAFF.

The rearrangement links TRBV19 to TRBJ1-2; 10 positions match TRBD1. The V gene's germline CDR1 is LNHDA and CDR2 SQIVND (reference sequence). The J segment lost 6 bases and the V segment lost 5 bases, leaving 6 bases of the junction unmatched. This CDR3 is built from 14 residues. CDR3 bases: TGTGCCAGTAGTGACAGGGGGCGTACGAATGGCTACACCTTC. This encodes CASSDRGRTNGYTF. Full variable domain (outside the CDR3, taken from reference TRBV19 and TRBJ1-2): DGGITQSPKYLFRKEGQNVTLSCEQNLNHDAMYWYRQDPGQGLRLIYYSQIVNDFQKGDIAEGYSVSREKKESFPLTVTSAQKNPTAFYLCASSDRGRTNGYTFGSGTRLTVV.

DNA for the CDR3: TGTGCCAGCAGTCCGGGACTCCTGAGCTACACCTTC. Translation gives CASSPGLLSYTF. This sequence joins TRBV5-8 and TRBJ1-2; D is possibly TRBD1 (5 bases). This CDR3 comprises 12 residues. Germline loops: CDR1 SGHTS, CDR2 YDEGEE. V was clipped by 5 bases and J by 9 bases, with 14 bases between them.

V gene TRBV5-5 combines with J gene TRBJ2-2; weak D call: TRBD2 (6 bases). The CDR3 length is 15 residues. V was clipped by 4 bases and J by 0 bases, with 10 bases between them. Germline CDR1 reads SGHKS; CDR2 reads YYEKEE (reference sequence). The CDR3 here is CASSNGTSNTGELFF. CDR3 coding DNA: TGTGCCAGCAGCAACGGGACTTCGAACACCGGGGAGCTGTTTTTT.

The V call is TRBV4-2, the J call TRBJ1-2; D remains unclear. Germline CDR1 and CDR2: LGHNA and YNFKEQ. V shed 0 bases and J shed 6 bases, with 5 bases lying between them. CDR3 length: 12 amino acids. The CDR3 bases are TGTGCCAGCAGCCAAGATCAGAATGGCTACACCTTC. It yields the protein CASSQDQNGYTF.

The CDR3 DNA follows: TGTGCCTGGAGTGATATCGAGCAGTTCTTC. This translates into CAWSDIEQFF. The chain joins TRBV30 to TRBJ2-1; the D is unclear. The CDR3 consists of 10 residues. V lost 1 base and J 10 bases, leaving 5 bases between the germline ends. Per germline, CDR1 GTSNPN and CDR2 SVGIG (reference sequence).

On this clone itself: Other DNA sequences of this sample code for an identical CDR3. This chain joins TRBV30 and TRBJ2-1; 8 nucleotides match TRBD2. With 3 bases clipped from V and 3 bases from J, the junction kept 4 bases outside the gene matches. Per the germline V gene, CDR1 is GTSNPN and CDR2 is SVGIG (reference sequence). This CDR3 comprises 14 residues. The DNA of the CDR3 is TGTGCCTGGAGCGGGGGGGCCGTCTACAATGAGCAGTTCTTC. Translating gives CAWSGGAVYNEQFF.

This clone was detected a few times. The DNA for the CDR3 is TGTGCCAGCAGCCCTCCACTGGACACCGGGACAAGGGGTTCGAATAGCAATCAGCCCCAGCATTTT. Protein product: CASSPPLDTGTRGSNSNQPQHF. The chain recombines TRBV7-6 with TRBJ1-5; D perhaps matches TRBD1 (6 bases). Per the germline V gene, CDR1 is SGHVS and CDR2 is FNYEAQ. With 5 bases removed from V and 0 bases from J, the gap between germline ends came to 32 bases. The CDR3 is 22 residues long.

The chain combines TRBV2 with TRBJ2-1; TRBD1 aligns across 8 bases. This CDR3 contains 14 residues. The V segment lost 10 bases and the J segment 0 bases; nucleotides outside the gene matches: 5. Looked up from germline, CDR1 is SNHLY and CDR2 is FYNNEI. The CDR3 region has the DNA TGTGCCACCGAACAGGGGGGCTCCTACAATGAGCAGTTCTTC. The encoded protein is CATEQGGSYNEQFF.

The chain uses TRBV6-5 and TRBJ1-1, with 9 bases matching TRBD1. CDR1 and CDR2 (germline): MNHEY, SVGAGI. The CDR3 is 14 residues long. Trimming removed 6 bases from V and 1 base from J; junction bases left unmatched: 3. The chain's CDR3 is CASREGQGNTEAFF. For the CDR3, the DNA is TGTGCCAGCAGGGAGGGACAGGGGAACACTGAAGCTTTCTTT.

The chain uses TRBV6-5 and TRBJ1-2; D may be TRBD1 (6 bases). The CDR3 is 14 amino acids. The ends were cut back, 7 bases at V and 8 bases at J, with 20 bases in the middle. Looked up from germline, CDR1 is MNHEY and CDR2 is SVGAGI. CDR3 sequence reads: CASIPRGSPWGYTF. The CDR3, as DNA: TGTGCCAGCATCCCAAGGGGGAGCCCCTGGGGCTACACCTTC.

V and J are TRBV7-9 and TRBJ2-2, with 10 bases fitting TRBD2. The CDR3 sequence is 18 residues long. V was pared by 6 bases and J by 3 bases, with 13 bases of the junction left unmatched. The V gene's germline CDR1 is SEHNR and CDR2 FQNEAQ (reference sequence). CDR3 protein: CASRPQYGAGGDTGELFF. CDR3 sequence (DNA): TGTGCCAGCAGGCCCCAGTATGGAGCGGGAGGGGACACCGGGGAGCTGTTTTTT.

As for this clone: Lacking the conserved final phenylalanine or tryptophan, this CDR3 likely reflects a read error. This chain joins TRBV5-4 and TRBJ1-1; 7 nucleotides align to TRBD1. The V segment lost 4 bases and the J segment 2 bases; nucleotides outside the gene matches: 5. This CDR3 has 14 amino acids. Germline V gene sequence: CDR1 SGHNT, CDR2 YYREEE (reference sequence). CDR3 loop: CASSGGQPNTEAFV. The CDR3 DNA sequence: TGTGCCAGCAGCGGGGGACAGCCTAACACTGAAGCTTTCGTT.

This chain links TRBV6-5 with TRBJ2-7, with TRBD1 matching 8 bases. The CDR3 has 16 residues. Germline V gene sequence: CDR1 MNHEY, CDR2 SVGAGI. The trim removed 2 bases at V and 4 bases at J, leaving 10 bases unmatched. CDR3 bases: TGTGCCAGCAGTTACGCCTGGACAGGGATCGGGTACGAGCAGTACTTC. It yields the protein CASSYAWTGIGYEQYF.

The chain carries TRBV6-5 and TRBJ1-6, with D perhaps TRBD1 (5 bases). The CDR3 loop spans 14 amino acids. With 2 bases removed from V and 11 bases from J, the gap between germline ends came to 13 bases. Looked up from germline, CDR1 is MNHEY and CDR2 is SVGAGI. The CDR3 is CASSYGQGRTPLHF. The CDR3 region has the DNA TGTGCCAGCAGTTACGGGCAGGGTAGGACACCCCTCCACTTT.

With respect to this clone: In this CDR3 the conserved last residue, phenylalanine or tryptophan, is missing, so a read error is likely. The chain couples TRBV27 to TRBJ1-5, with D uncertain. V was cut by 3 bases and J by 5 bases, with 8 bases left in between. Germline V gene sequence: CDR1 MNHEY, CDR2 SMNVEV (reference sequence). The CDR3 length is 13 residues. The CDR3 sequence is CASSFGEHQPQHV. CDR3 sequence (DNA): TGTGCCAGCAGTTTTGGGGAGCATCAGCCCCAGCATGTT.

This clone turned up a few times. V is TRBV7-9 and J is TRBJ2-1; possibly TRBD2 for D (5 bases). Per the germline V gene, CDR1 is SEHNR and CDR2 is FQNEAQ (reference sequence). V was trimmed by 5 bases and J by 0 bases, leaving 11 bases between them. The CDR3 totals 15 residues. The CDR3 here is CASSTRLPSYNEQFF. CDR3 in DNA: TGTGCCAGCAGCACCCGACTACCCTCCTACAATGAGCAGTTCTTC.

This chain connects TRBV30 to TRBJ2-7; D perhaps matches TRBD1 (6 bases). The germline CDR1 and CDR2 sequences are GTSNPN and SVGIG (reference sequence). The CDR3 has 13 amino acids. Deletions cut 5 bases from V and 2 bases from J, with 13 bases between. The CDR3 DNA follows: TGTGCCTGGGGCTTCGACAGGACCTACGAGCAGTACTTC. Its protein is CAWGFDRTYEQYF.

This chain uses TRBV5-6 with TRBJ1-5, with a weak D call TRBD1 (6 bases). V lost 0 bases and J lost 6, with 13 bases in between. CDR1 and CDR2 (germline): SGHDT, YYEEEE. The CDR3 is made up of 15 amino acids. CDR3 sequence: CASSLAQTGIQPQHF. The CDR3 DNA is TGTGCCAGCAGCTTGGCCCAAACAGGGATTCAGCCCCAGCATTTT.

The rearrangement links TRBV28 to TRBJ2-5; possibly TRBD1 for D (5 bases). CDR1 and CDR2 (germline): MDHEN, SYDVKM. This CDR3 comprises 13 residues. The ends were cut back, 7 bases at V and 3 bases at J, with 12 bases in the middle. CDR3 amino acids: CASTPGIEETQYF. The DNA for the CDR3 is TGTGCCAGCACCCCAGGGATTGAAGAGACCCAGTACTTC.